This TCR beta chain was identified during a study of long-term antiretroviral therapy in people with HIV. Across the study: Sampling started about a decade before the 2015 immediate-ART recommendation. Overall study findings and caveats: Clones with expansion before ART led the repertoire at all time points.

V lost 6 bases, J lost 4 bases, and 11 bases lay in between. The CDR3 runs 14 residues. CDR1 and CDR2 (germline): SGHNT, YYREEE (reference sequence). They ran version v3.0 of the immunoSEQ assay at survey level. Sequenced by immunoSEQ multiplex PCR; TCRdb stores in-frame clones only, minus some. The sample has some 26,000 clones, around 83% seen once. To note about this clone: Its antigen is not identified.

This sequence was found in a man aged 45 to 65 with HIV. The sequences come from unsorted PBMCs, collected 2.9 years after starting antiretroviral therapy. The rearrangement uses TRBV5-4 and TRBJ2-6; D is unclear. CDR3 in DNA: TGTGCCAGCACCCCTACGAGGGGGGCCAACGTCCTGACTTTC. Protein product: CASTPTRGANVLTF.